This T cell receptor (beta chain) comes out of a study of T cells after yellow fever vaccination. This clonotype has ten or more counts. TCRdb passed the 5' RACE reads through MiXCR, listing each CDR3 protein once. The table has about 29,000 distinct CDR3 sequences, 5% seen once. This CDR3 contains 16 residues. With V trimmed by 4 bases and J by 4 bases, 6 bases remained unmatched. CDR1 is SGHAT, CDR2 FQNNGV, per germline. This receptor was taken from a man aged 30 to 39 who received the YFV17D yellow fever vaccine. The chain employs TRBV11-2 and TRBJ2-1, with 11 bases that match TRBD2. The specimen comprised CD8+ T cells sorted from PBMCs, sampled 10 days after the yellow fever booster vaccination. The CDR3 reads CASSYVAGGEYNEQFF. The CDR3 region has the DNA TGTGCCAGCAGCTACGTAGCGGGAGGGGAATACAATGAGCAGTTCTTC.